The sequence of this TCR beta chain was determined in a study of T cells after yellow fever vaccination (dated by TCRdb to between 2018 and 2020). Turning to the overall study: The SMART-Seq v4 Ultra Low Input RNA kit was used to prepare libraries from fractions with low cell numbers. Two healthy male donors, one aged 18 to 29 and one aged 30 to 39 years, were included in the cohort. To follow T-cell clones before and after both primary and booster YFV17D yellow fever vaccination, bulk TCR alpha and beta repertoires underwent longitudinal sequencing. Blood was collected at multiple timepoints before and after primary and secondary immunization, and bulk PBMC replicates and cell subsets were isolated.

The sample's treatment or condition, from its label and the paper: live attenuated yellow fever vaccine strain. A standard Ficoll-Paque protocol was used to isolate PBMCs from peripheral blood. Dynabeads CD4 and CD8 positive selection kits were used to isolate the CD4 and CD8 T-cell fractions. RNA was extracted with TriZol from bulk PBMCs, CD4 and CD8 fractions, and dextramer-positive and dextramer-negative fractions. On this clonotype: What this receptor recognizes is not known. Per-base quality was not reported, and no clone a single base away is much larger than it.

Overall study results and their limits: Only a couple of donors were included in the study, so the extent to which the findings can be generalized is limited. Compared with the primary T-cell response, the secondary T-cell response was weaker but faster, peaking on day 5 rather than day 15. After the booster, most of the clones that had expanded following primary vaccination were detected again (approximately 95% of CD4 and around 88% of CD8), which suggests that memory was broadly maintained. Computational filtering was required because FACS-sorted repertoires could contain abundant contaminating clonotypes from the bulk population. A small share of clonotypes occurred in both CD4 and CD8 compartments, likely arising from convergent recombination.

V is pared back by 8 bases and J by 7 bases, with 17 bases lying between the germline termini. From cysteine to phenylalanine, the CDR3 is 13 amino acids long. The CDR3 DNA has 39 bases and is translated from base 1. From the germline V gene (reference sequence), CDR1 is SEHNR and CDR2 is FQNEAQ. TCRdb shows the sequencer as Illumina NovaSeq 6000. Synthesis of TCR cDNA relied on 5'RACE template switching, a step that introduced a universal primer site along with unique molecular identifiers. Priming of cDNA synthesis was performed from both the TCR alpha and TCR beta constant segments. Libraries were amplified in two PCR steps, with sample barcodes and sequencing adapters added in the second step. Sequencing of libraries was performed on Illumina HiSeq 2500 (2x100 bp) or NovaSeq (2x150 bp). The source study handled its data this way. Demultiplexing of reads and collapsing into UMI consensus sequences were performed with MIGEC, and V(D)J alignment was carried out with MiXCR. Vaccine-responding clonotypes were defined with edgeR using replicate PBMC samples, requiring FDR below 0.01 and a log2 fold change above 5 up to day 15. Each bulk clonotype received a CD4 or CD8 identity based on whether the sequenced CD4 or CD8 repertoire contained that clonotype at higher abundance. In-frame beta chains were kept once TCRdb had trimmed the public reads at Q25 with fastp and called clones with MiXCR. Rows with one shared CDR3 protein collapse into an entry with the most common genes and DNA. In this record, the V and J calls reflect TCRdb's handling and not the investigators' own analysis. The sample table records 150,000 to 200,000 distinct CDR3 sequences; about a tenth of these occur just once. The ten biggest clones cover approximately 35% of the sample.

This sequence uses TRBV7-9 and TRBJ1-2; no D gene can be assigned with confidence. The sample in question was CD8+ T cells sorted from PBMCs, obtained 45 days after the yellow fever booster vaccination. The TCR was taken from a man aged 18 to 30 who received the YFV17D yellow fever vaccine. The CDR3 corresponds to CASGSPDGSGYTF. The base sequence is TGTGCCAGCGGTTCCCCGGACGGCTCTGGCTACACCTTC.